These 21 T cell receptor beta chains share one sample of origin, sequenced in a study of somatic mutations in cytotoxic T cells in rheumatoid arthritis. Measured with immunoSEQ multiplex PCR; TCRdb has only the in-frame clones, and not every one. The repertoire holds some 38,000 clones, 84% seen once, with about 3.4% in the top ten. The sequenced material came from CD8+ T cells sorted from blood. Source of these receptors: a man aged 35 to 55 in good health.

This chain joins TRBV7-6 and TRBJ1-1, with D tentatively TRBD1 (5 bases). The V gene's germline CDR1 is SGHVS and CDR2 FNYEAQ. Deletions cut 1 base from V and 5 bases from J, with 8 bases between. The CDR3 has 13 residues. In DNA form, the CDR3 reads TGTGCCAGCAGCTTAGGGGGGGTGACTGAAGCTTTCTTT. This codes for CASSLGGVTEAFF. The variable domain in full, with the rest retrieved from reference TRBV7-6 and TRBJ1-1, is GAGVSQSPRYKVTKRGQDVALRCDPISGHVSLYWYRQALGQGPEFLTYFNYEAQQDKSGLPNDRFSAERPEGSISTLTIQRTEQRDSAMYRCASSLGGVTEAFFGQGTRLTVV.

This clone was picked up a small number of times. The chain joins TRBV28 to TRBJ2-2; 10 bases line up with TRBD2. The CDR3 consists of 15 residues. Unmatched junction bases numbered 6, after V lost 6 bases and J lost 5 bases. Germline assignment: CDR1 MDHEN and CDR2 SYDVKM. The CDR3 spells CASSLAGVETGELFF. In nucleotides, the CDR3 is TGTGCCAGCAGCCTAGCGGGAGTGGAGACCGGGGAGCTGTTTTTT.

The J gene is TRBJ2-2, the V gene TRBV15, with TRBD2 matching over 10 bases. The J segment lost 0 bases and the V segment lost 5 bases, leaving 15 bases of the junction unmatched. The CDR3 extends over 20 amino acids. In germline, CDR1 is LNHNV, CDR2 YYDKDF (reference sequence). CDR3 DNA sequence: TGTGCCACCAGCTCACGACAGGGGCTAGCGGGAGCCGCGAACACCGGGGAGCTGTTTTTT. Translation: CATSSRQGLAGAANTGELFF.

The chain links TRBV18 to TRBJ2-3; possibly TRBD2 for D (5 bases). The ends were cut back, 0 bases at V and 2 bases at J, with 9 bases in the middle. CDR1 is KGHSH and CDR2 is LQKENI in the germline V gene. The CDR3 loop spans 15 amino acids. As DNA, the CDR3 is TGTGCCAGCTCACCACCTGAGGGCACCACAGATACGCAGTATTTT. Translating it yields CASSPPEGTTDTQYF.

The rearrangement joins TRBV28 to TRBJ1-1; D may be TRBD1 (5 bases). The CDR3 sequence is 16 residues long. In germline, CDR1 is MDHEN, CDR2 SYDVKM. The ends were cut back, 5 bases at V and 0 bases at J, with 16 bases in the middle. CDR3 residues: CASSTLQGIMNTEAFF. CDR3 DNA: TGTGCCAGCAGTACCCTGCAGGGAATCATGAACACTGAAGCTTTCTTT.

The gene calls are TRBV28 and TRBJ1-5; TRBD1 agrees at 8 bases. The germline V gene has CDR1 MDHEN and CDR2 SYDVKM. The CDR3 has 15 amino acids. The junction had 4 bases not matched to a gene; V was cut back by 5 bases and J by 1 base. The CDR3 bases are TGTGCCAGCAGTATACAGGGGGGAAGCAATCAGCCCCAGCATTTT. It yields the protein CASSIQGGSNQPQHF.

The V gene is TRBV7-8, the J gene TRBJ2-1; 10 bases map to TRBD2. V lost 3 bases and J lost 3; bases outside the gene matches: 5. The CDR3 is 16 residues long. From germline, CDR1 is SGHVS and CDR2 FQNEAQ. The CDR3 sequence is CASSFYPSGSYNEQFF. CDR3 nucleotides: TGTGCCAGCAGCTTCTATCCTAGCGGGAGCTACAATGAGCAGTTCTTC. Full variable domain (rest looked up from reference TRBV7-8 and TRBJ2-1): GAGVSQSPRYKVAKRGQDVALRCDPISGHVSLFWYQQALGQGPEFLTYFQNEAQLDKSGLPSDRFFAERPEGSVSTLKIQRTQQEDSAVYLCASSFYPSGSYNEQFFGPGTRLTVL.

This clone was detected a few times. The chain links TRBV5-1 to TRBJ2-7; a weak D match, TRBD2 (5 bases). The length of the CDR3 is 12 residues. Germline CDR1 reads SGHRS; CDR2 reads YFSETQ. V shed 1 base and J shed 4 bases, with 6 bases lying between them. The CDR3 nucleotides read TGCGCCAGCAGCTTGCGAGGGTACGAGCAGTACTTC. This sequence encodes CASSLRGYEQYF.

The genes are TRBV28 and TRBJ1-2; D gene uncertain. The CDR3 is 13 amino acids. The V end was cut by 5 bases, the J end by 4 bases, with 11 bases between. Looked up from germline, CDR1 is MDHEN and CDR2 is SYDVKM. The CDR3, as DNA: TGTGCCAGCAGTCCCGGAACTCTCTATGGCTACACCTTC. Its translation is CASSPGTLYGYTF.

This clone was seen a few times. The chain couples TRBV6-4 to TRBJ2-3, with 10 bases aligning to TRBD1. V lost 5 bases and J lost 2; bases outside the gene matches: 4. The germline gives CDR1 MRHNA, CDR2 SNTAGT. The CDR3 is 15 amino acids. The CDR3 sequence: CASSPGQGDTDTQYF. DNA for the CDR3: TGTGCCAGCAGTCCCGGACAGGGGGACACAGATACGCAGTATTTT.

The gene calls are TRBV30 and TRBJ1-1, with a weak D call TRBD1 (5 bases). The CDR3 totals 13 residues. Germline CDR1 and CDR2: GTSNPN and SVGIG (reference sequence). Deletions cut 2 bases from V and 3 bases from J, with 10 bases between. The chain's CDR3 is CAWSPRGYTEAFF. CDR3 DNA: TGTGCCTGGAGTCCACGGGGCTACACTGAAGCTTTCTTT.

This chain connects TRBV11-3 to TRBJ2-1, with 13 bases matching TRBD2. The CDR3 extends over 15 amino acids. Germline CDR1 reads SGHNT; CDR2 reads YENEEA. V lost 5 bases and J lost 7; bases outside the gene matches: 5. CDR3 DNA: TGTGCCAGCAGCAAACTAGCGGGAGGGCTTAATGAGCAGTTCTTC. Its translation: CASSKLAGGLNEQFF.

The J gene is TRBJ2-6, the V gene TRBV28, with 11 nucleotides matching TRBD2. V shed 6 bases and J 3 bases; nucleotides not matched to a gene: 7. This CDR3 has 17 residues. Germline V gene sequence: CDR1 MDHEN, CDR2 SYDVKM. The CDR3 DNA reads TGTGCCAGCAGGGAACTAGCGGGAGTTAGTGGGGCCAACGTCCTGACTTTC. This translates into CASRELAGVSGANVLTF.

The chain links TRBV6-5 to TRBJ2-1; TRBD2 agrees at 9 bases. This CDR3 comprises 15 residues. The V gene's germline CDR1 is MNHEY and CDR2 SVGAGI. The V gene end was trimmed by 2 bases and the J gene end by 5 bases; junction bases not matched to a gene: 4. The CDR3 spells CASSYVLAGHNEQFF. The CDR3 DNA reads as TGTGCCAGCAGTTACGTCCTAGCGGGGCACAATGAGCAGTTCTTC.

This rearrangement joins TRBV6-1 to TRBJ2-7; D not resolved. The length of the CDR3 is 15 residues. Trimming cost V 1 base and J 2 bases, with 12 bases left between them. CDR1 is MNHNS and CDR2 is SASEGT in the germline V gene. The chain's CDR3 is CASSEGGSPPYEQYF. The CDR3 nucleotides read TGTGCCAGCAGTGAAGGAGGCAGTCCCCCCTACGAGCAGTACTTC.

V gene TRBV2 combines with J gene TRBJ2-7; 9 positions match TRBD2. V trimming: 4 bases; J trimming: 3 bases; junction bases outside the gene matches: 4. The germline gives CDR1 SNHLY, CDR2 FYNNEI. This CDR3 spans 14 amino acids. The CDR3 sequence is CASSVGSGSYEQYF. The CDR3 DNA reads as TGTGCCAGCAGTGTTGGTAGCGGGAGCTACGAGCAGTACTTC. Using reference TRBV2 and TRBJ2-7 for the parts outside the CDR3, the full variable domain is EPEVTQTPSHQVTQMGQEVILRCVPISNHLYFYWYRQILGQKVEFLVSFYNNEISEKSEIFDDQFSVERPDGSNFTLKIRSTKLEDSAMYFCASSVGSGSYEQYFGPGTRLTVT.

V gene TRBV27 combines with J gene TRBJ2-2; TRBD1 aligns across 9 bases. The germline gives CDR1 MNHEY, CDR2 SMNVEV (reference sequence). The ends lost 5 bases at V and 3 bases at J; junction bases unmatched: 4. This CDR3 is 15 amino acids long. The CDR3 nucleotides are TGTGCCAGCAGTCCTTGGGACAGGGACACCGGGGAGCTGTTTTTT. Translating it yields CASSPWDRDTGELFF.

The V gene is TRBV6-6, the J gene TRBJ1-5; D not certain. V was shortened by 0 bases and J by 3 bases, with 9 bases between the two germline ends. Germline V gives CDR1 MNHNY, CDR2 SVGAGI (reference sequence). This CDR3 contains 15 residues. CDR3 in amino acids: CASSYSTGPNQPQHF. The CDR3 DNA follows: TGTGCCAGCAGTTACTCGACCGGGCCCAATCAGCCCCAGCATTTT.

The rearrangement joins TRBV5-6 to TRBJ2-7; 7 bases line up with TRBD2. CDR3 length: 16 amino acids. Trimming took 3 bases from V and 0 from J; bases not matched to a gene: 9. Germline V gives CDR1 SGHDT, CDR2 YYEEEE. CDR3 sequence (DNA): TGTGCCAGCAGCTGGAACGTCGGGGAGGGCTCCTACGAGCAGTACTTC. Amino acid sequence: CASSWNVGEGSYEQYF.

CDR3 nucleotide sequence: TGTGCCAGCAGTGAAGTGGGACTGGGTGATCAGCCCCAGCATTTT. Translation gives CASSEVGLGDQPQHF. V is TRBV25-1 and J is TRBJ1-5, with D perhaps matching TRBD1 (5 bases). Germline lookup yields CDR1 MGHDK and CDR2 SYGVNS. CDR3 length equals 15 residues. Trimming cost V 2 bases and J 5 bases, with 13 bases left between them. Looking up the rest from reference TRBV25-1 and TRBJ1-5 gives the full variable domain: EADIYQTPRYLVIGTGKKITLECSQTMGHDKMYWYQQDPGMELHLIHYSYGVNSTEKGDLSSESTVSRIRTEHFPLTLESARPSHTSQYLCASSEVGLGDQPQHFGDGTRLSIL.

This clone was seen a handful of times. The chain joins TRBV11-3 to TRBJ1-1; D perhaps matches TRBD1 (5 bases). V was pared by 5 bases and J by 1 base, with 14 bases between. The germline gives CDR1 SGHNT, CDR2 YENEEA. CDR3 length equals 15 residues. CDR3 in DNA: TGTGCCAGCAGCCCCGGGGACCCGTCGAACACTGAAGCTTTCTTT. Protein sequence: CASSPGDPSNTEAFF.